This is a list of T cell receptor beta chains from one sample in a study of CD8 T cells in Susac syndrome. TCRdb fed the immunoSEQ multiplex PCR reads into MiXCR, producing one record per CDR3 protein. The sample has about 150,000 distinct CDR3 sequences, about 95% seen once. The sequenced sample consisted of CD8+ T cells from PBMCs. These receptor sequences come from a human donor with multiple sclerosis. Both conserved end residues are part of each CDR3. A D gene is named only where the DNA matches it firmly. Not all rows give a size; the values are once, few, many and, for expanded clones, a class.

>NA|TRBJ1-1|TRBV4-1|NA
TGCGCCAGCAGCCAAGATCGAGAGAGGAACACTGAAGCTTTCTTT
CASSQDRERNTEAFF
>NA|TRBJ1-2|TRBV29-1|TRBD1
TGCAGCGCTGTGACAGGGATTGGCTACACCTTC
CSAVTGIGYTF
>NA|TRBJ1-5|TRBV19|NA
TGTGCCACCTCTTCTCGGACTGAGTATAGCAATCAGCCCCAGCATTTT
CATSSRTEYSNQPQHF
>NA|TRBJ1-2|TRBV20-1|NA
TGCAGTGCTAGAATTGGCTATGGCTACACCTTC
CSARIGYGYTF
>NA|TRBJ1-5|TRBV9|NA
TGTGCCAGCAGCCAGACGGAGGAGAATCAGCCCCAGCATTTT
CASSQTEENQPQHF
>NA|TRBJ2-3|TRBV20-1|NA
TGCAGTGCTAGTGAAGCGCGGGCAGATACGCAGTATTTT
CSASEARADTQYF
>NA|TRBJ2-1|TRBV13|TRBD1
TGTGCCAGCAGCTTCGGACAGGGCCGTGAGCAGTTCTTC
CASSFGQGREQFF
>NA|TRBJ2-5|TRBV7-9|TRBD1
TGTGCCAGCAGCGGGCAGGGGGAAGAGACCCAGTACTTC
CASSGQGEETQYF
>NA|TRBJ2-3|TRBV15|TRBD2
TGTGCCACCAGCAGAGCTAGCGGGGGGGTAGATACGCAGTATTTT
CATSRASGGVDTQYF
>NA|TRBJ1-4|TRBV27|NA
TGTGCCAGCAGTTCCCCGGCCCTCGGGGGAACGAATGAAAAACTGTTTTTT
CASSSPALGGTNEKLFF
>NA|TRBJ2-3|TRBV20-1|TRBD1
TGCAGTGCTAGAGGGGACAGCTCCTTGGTCGCAGATACGCAGTATTTT
CSARGDSSLVADTQYF
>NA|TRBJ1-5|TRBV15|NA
TGTGCCACCAGCACCAACTTGTTGTCGGTTCAGCCCCAGCATTTT
CATSTNLLSVQPQHF
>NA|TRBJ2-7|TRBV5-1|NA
TGCGCCAGCAGCTTGGCTGGAATCCACGAGCAGTACTTC
CASSLAGIHEQYF
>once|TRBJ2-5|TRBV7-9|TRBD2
TGTGCCAGCAGCTCGACTAGCGGATCCCGAGAGACCCAGTACTTC
CASSSTSGSRETQYF
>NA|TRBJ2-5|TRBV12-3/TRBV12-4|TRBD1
TGTGCCAGCACCCTGGGACAGGGGTACCAAGAGACCCAGTACTTC
CASTLGQGYQETQYF
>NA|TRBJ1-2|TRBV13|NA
TGTGCCAGCAGCCCCTTTGGAGGGTCCCCCTCCTATGGCTACACCTTC
CASSPFGGSPSYGYTF
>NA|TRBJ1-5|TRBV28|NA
TGTGCCAGCAGGCTAGATCGGGACTGGGGGAATCAGCCCCAGCATTTT
CASRLDRDWGNQPQHF
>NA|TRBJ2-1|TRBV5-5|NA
TGTGCCAGCAGCTTTCGGAGGACCTACGATGAGCAGTTCTTC
CASSFRRTYDEQFF
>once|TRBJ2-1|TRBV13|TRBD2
TGTGCCAGCAGCCTCGGGACTAGCGGGGGGCTTTCCAATGAGCAGTTCTTC
CASSLGTSGGLSNEQFF
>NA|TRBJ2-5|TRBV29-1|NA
TGCAGCGTTTGGGTAGGGGAGACCCAGTACTTC
CSVWVGETQYF
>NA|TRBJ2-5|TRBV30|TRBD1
TGTGCCTTGACAGGGGGCGCGGGGCTCTACTTC
CALTGGAGLYF
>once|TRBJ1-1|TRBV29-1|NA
TGCAGCGTACCCAACCCTATTGAAGCTTTCTTT
CSVPNPIEAFF
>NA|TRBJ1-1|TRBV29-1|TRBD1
TGCAGCGTCGACAGGGCCTCAGCTTTCTTT
CSVDRASAFF
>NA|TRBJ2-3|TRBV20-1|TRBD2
TGCAGTGCTAGAAAGGGACTAGCGGGGGGTCTAACTAGCACAGATACGCAGTATTTT
CSARKGLAGGLTSTDTQYF
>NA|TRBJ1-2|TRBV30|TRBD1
TGTGCCTCCACAGGGGGACTGGGTGGCTACACCTTC
CASTGGLGGYTF
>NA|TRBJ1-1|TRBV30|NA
TGTGCCTGGAGTGCTTGGTCGGGCACTGAAGCTTTCTTT
CAWSAWSGTEAFF
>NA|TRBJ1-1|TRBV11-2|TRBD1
TGTGCCAGCACCCCGCGACAGGGAATGAACACTGAAGCTTTCTTT
CASTPRQGMNTEAFF